Sequencing of this T cell receptor beta chain was carried out in a study of technical replicates of blood from several donors. Only in-frame clones appear in the TCRdb table, and some are missing; sequencing was by immunoSEQ multiplex PCR. The data hold 60,000 to 80,000 clones, with roughly nine tenths observed a single time. What was sequenced was T cells isolated from PBMCs. The source of this sequence is a human donor in good health.

The CDR3 DNA sequence: TGTGCCTGTATTTCCCAGGGGGCTTCCCTGTTTTTT. This sequence encodes CACISQGASLFF. The V gene is TRBV30, the J gene TRBJ1-4; 8 nucleotides agree with TRBD1. This CDR3 spans 12 amino acids. Per the germline V gene, CDR1 is GTSNPN and CDR2 is SVGIG (reference sequence). With 6 bases clipped from V and 14 bases from J, the junction kept 11 bases outside the gene matches.